The clone carrying this T cell receptor (beta chain) was recorded many times. Germline-derived CDR1 and CDR2 are KGHDR and SFDVKD. The CDR3 loop spans 15 amino acids. Trimming took off 9 bases at V and 4 bases at J, with 18 bases between the two ends. This sample was taken from a study of T-cell reconstitution after alpha-beta-depleted transplantation in children. The TCRbeta library was prepared with unique molecular identifiers. TCRdb passed the PCR reads through MiXCR, listing each CDR3 protein once. The profile shows 490,000 or so distinct CDR3 sequences, about an eighth of them singletons. The chain employs TRBV24-1 and TRBJ2-1; D is possibly TRBD2 (7 bases). This TCR was recovered from a human donor who donated a stem cell graft to a child with combined immunodeficiency. Sequenced here: PBMCs from the stem cell graft donor, sampled from the stem cell graft. In nucleotides, the CDR3 is TGTGCCACCCGGGGGGCGGGGGAAGCTTACAATGAGCAGTTCTTC. This sequence encodes CATRGAGEAYNEQFF.